This paragraph covers one TCR beta chain sequence. The sample belongs to a study of shared T cell receptors in the human thymus. CDR3 length: 16 residues. Germline lookup yields CDR1 SNHLY and CDR2 FYNNEI. V was pared by 7 bases and J by 5 bases, with 13 bases of the junction left unmatched. TCRdb keeps only in-frame clones here, not all; method: immunoSEQ multiplex PCR. The sample includes almost 550,000 clones, around three quarters seen only once; the top ten take roughly 0.013%. This sample also appeared in a second study, on human thymus T cells. From that report: Healthy Finnish infants undergoing corrective surgery for congenital heart defects provided the donor material. Thymus tissue for the work was resected from patients undergoing corrective heart surgery. Repertoires sampled from thymus and blood appeared biased in V and J gene usage. A high degree of thymic repertoire overlap among unrelated individuals was reported in related research.

Sequenced material: thymocytes. The sequence came from a boy under two years old with a congenital heart defect. The chain links TRBV2 to TRBJ2-1; 8 bases are a match to TRBD2. The CDR3 DNA reads as TGTGCCAGCACTTCGGCTAGCGGGTTTTATAACAATGAGCAGTTCTTC. Translated: CASTSASGFYNNEQFF.